Described below is a single T cell receptor (beta chain) sequence and its context. One entry per CDR3 protein, called by TCRdb with MiXCR from the RT-PCR reads. The top ten clones hold under 3.5% of a sample with roughly 550,000 distinct CDR3 sequences, roughly 25% of them seen once. This record belongs to a study of response to subunit inactivated influenza vaccine. This CDR3 contains 18 residues. Germline V gene data show CDR1 as SGHRS and CDR2 as YFSETQ. With V trimmed by 0 bases and J by 7 bases, 14 bases remained unmatched. The sample was also linked to a second study, of T cells expressing NK-cell markers. That paper states: The authors generated TCR beta cDNA through 5'RACE template switching with UMIs. In the group of eight sequenced donors, seven were HCMV-seropositive and one was seronegative. With an anti-gamma-delta TCR antibody, sorting in several experiments was kept to alpha-beta TCR T cells.

The chain links TRBV5-1 to TRBJ2-1; 9 bases fit TRBD1. Sequenced material: CD4+ T cells sorted from PBMCs, taken about 13 days after vaccination. The origin of this receptor is a man between 50 and 59 years old who received an inactivated influenza vaccine. The CDR3 region is CASSLAALTGGRGNEQFF. The CDR3 DNA follows: TGCGCCAGCAGCTTGGCGGCGTTGACAGGGGGTAGGGGGAATGAGCAGTTCTTC. Full variable domain (rest looked up from reference TRBV5-1 and TRBJ2-1): KAGVTQTPRYLIKTRGQQVTLSCSPISGHRSVSWYQQTPGQGLQFLFEYFSETQRNKGNFPGRFSGRQFSNSRSEMNVSTLELGDSALYLCASSLAALTGGRGNEQFFGPGTRLTVL.